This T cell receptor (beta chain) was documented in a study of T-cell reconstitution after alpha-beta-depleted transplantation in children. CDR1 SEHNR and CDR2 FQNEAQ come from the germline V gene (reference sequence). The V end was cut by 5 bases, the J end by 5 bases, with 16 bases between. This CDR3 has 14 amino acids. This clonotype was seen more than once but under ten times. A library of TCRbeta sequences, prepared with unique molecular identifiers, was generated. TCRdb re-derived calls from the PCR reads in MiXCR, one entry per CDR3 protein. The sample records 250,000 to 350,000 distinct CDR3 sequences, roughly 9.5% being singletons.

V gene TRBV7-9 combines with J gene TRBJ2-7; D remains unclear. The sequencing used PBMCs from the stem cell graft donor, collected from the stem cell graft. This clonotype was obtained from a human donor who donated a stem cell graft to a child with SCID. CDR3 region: CASSAPGQSHEQYF. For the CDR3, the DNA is TGTGCCAGCAGCGCACCGGGCCAATCGCACGAGCAGTACTTC.